This TCR beta chain was captured by sequencing in a study of neurological immune-mediated disorders. Synthesis of cDNA was carried out by template-switch 5'RACE. The reaction used 10-nucleotide random UMIs. TCRdb used MiXCR to reprocess the 5' RACE reads, holding one entry per CDR3 protein. The table shows approximately 100,000 distinct CDR3 sequences, with around 3.3% occurring only once. This clonotype came up many times. Trimming took 0 bases from V and 4 from J, leaving 16 bases between them. The CDR3 totals 16 residues. Germline loops: CDR1 SGHRS, CDR2 YFSETQ. This sequence joins TRBV5-1 and TRBJ1-2; D ambiguous. This sequence originates from a woman between 18 and 29 years old with multiple sclerosis. Sequencing was performed on PBMCs. The CDR3 bases are TGCGCCAGCAGCTTGGAAGCGTCGGCTCTCGGCTATGGCTACACCTTC. Protein sequence: CASSLEASALGYGYTF.